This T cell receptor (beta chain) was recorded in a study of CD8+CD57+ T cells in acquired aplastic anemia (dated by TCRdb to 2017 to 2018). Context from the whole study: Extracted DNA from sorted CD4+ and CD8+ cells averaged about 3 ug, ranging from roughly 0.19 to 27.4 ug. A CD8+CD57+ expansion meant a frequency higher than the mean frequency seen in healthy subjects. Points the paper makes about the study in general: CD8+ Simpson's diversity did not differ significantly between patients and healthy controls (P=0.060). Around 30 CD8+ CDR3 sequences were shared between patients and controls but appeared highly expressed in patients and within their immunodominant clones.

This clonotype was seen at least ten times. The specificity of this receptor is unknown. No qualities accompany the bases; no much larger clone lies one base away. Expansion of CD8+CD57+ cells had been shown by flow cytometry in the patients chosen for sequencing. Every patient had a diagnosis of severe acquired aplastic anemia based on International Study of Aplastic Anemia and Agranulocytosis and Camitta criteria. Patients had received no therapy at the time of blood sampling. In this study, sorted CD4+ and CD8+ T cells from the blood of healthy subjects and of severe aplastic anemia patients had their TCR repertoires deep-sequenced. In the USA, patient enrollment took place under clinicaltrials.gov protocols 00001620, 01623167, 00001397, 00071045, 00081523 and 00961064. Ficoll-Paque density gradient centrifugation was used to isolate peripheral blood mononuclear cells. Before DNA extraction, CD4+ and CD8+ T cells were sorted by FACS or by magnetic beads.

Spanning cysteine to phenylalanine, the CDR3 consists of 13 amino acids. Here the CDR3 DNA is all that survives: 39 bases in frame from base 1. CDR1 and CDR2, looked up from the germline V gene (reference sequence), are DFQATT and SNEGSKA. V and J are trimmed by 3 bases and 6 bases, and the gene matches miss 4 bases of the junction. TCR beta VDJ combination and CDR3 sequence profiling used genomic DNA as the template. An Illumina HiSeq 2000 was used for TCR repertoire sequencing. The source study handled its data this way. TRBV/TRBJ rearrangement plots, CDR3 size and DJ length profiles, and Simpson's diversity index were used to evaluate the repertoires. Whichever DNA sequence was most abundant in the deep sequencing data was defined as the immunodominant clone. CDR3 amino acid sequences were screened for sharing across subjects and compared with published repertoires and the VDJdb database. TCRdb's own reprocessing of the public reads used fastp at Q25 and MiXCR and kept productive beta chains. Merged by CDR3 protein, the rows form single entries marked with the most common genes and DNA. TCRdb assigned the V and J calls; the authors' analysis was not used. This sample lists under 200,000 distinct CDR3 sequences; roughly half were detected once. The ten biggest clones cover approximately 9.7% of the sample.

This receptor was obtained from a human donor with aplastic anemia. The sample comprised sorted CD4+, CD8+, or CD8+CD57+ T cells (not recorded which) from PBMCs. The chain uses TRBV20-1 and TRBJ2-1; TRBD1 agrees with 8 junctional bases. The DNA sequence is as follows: TGCAGTGCTAGTAACAGGGGGGTCAATGAGCAGTTCTTC. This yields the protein CSASNRGVNEQFF.